The text below deals with one T cell receptor (beta chain). The record originates from a study of blood T cell repertoires in COVID-19. Across the whole study: T cells, B-cell-depleted T cells, or PBMCs supplied cDNA or gDNA.

TCRdb's copy holds only in-frame clones and misses some; the assay was immunoSEQ multiplex PCR. The sample contains 310,000 or so clones, around 86% of which appear only once. Recruitment covered 25 or so US areas and drew participants whose ages spanned roughly 18 to 100 years. Germline lookup yields CDR1 LGHDT and CDR2 YNNKEL (reference sequence). There are 15 residues in the CDR3. V shed 5 bases, J shed 3 bases, and the junction held 7 bases outside the gene matches. Material for sequencing was PBMCs or T cells enriched from blood (not recorded which). This TCR came from a woman under 30 who had recovered from COVID-19. The chain recombines TRBV3-1 (or the pseudogene TRBV3-2) with TRBJ2-1; 7 bases map to TRBD1. The CDR3 DNA follows: TGTGCCAGCAGCTACCGGGACAGACACTACAATGAGCAGTTCTTC. The encoded protein is CASSYRDRHYNEQFF.